The source of this TCR beta chain is a study of post-analysis software for immune sequencing data. Broader study findings: TRBV segments more frequent in patients than in controls numbered a few and included TRBV5-6, TRBV5-1 and TRBV20-1.

In germline, CDR1 is SGHAT, CDR2 FQDESV (reference sequence). The CDR3 covers 15 residues. Trimming stripped 2 bases from V and 0 bases from J, with 8 bases between. Prepared libraries of TCR beta cDNA carried unique molecular identifiers. TCRdb recomputed calls from the PCR reads with MiXCR, one row per CDR3 protein. This table holds 150,000 to 200,000 distinct CDR3 sequences, 25% to 35% found once. A remark on this clonotype: Its cognate antigen is unknown.

The TCR originated in a girl aged 5-17 years with multiple sclerosis. This chain links TRBV11-1 with TRBJ2-1, with D unclear. The sequenced sample consisted of blood. The CDR3 spells CASSLQSSSYNEQFF. CDR3 in DNA: TGTGCCAGCAGCTTACAGTCCAGCTCCTACAATGAGCAGTTCTTC. Filled out from reference TRBV11-1 and TRBJ2-1, the complete variable domain reads EAEVAQSPRYKITEKSQAVAFWCDPISGHATLYWYRQILGQGPELLVQFQDESVVDDSQLPKDRFSAERLKGVDSTLKIQPAELGDSAMYLCASSLQSSSYNEQFFGPGTRLTVL.